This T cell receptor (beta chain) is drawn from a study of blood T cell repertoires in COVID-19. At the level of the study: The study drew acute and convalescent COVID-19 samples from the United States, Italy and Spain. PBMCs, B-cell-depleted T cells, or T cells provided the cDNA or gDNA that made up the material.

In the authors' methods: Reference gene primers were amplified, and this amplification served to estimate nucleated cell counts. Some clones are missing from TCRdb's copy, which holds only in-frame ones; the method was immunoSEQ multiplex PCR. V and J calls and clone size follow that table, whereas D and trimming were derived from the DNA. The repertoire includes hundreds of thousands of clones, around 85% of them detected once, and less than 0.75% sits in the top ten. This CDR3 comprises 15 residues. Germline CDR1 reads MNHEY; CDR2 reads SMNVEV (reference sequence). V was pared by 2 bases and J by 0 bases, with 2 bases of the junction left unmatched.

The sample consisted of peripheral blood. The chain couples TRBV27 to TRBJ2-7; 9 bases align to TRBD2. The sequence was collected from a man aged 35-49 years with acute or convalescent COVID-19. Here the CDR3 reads CASSLAGGASYEQYF. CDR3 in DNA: TGTGCCAGCAGTTTAGCGGGAGGGGCCTCCTACGAGCAGTACTTC.